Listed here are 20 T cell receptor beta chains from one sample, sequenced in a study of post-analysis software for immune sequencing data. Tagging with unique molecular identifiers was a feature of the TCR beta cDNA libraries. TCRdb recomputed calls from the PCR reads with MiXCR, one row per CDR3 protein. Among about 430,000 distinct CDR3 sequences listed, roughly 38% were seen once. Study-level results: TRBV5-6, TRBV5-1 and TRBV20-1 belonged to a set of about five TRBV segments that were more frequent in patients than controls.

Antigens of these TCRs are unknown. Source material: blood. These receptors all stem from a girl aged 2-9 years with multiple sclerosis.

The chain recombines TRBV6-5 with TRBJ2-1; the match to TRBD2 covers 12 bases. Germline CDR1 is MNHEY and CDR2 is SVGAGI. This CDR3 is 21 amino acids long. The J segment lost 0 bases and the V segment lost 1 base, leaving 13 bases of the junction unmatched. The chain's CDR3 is CASSYWKASGRARSSYNEQFF. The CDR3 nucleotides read TGTGCCAGCAGTTACTGGAAAGCTAGCGGGAGGGCCCGGAGCTCCTACAATGAGCAGTTCTTC.

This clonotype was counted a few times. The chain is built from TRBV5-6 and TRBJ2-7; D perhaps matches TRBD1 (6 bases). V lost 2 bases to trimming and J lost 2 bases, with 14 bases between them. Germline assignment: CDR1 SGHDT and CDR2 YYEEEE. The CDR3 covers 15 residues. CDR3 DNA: TGTGCCAGCAGCTTTCCTCCGACAGGCCCCTACGAGCAGTACTTC. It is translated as CASSFPPTGPYEQYF.

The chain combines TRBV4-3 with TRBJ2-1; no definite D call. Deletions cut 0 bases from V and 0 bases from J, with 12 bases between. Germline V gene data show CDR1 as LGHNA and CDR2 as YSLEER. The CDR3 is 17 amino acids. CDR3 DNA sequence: TGCGCCAGCAGCCAAGAACTGGCGTTCAGCTCCTACAATGAGCAGTTCTTC. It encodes CASSQELAFSSYNEQFF.

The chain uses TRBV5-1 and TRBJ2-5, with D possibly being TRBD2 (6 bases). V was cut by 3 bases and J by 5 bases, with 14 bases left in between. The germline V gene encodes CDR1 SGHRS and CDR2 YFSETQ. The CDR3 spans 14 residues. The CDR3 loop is CASSSRLDGETQYF. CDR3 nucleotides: TGCGCCAGCAGCTCGAGACTAGACGGGGAGACCCAGTACTTC.

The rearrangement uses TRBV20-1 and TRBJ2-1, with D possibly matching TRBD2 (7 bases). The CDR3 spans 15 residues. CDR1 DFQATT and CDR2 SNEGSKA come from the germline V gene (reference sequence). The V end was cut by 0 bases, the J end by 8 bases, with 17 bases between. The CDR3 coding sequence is TGCAGTGCTAGAGATTGGAGGGGGGGAGTGGATGAGCAGTTCTTC. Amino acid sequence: CSARDWRGGVDEQFF.

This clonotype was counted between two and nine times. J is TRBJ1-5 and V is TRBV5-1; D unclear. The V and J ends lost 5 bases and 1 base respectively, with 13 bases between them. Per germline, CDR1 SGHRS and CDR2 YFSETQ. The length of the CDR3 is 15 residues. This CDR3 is CASRQGWGSNQPQHF. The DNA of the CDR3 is TGCGCCAGCAGACAAGGATGGGGAAGCAATCAGCCCCAGCATTTT.

CDR3 DNA sequence: TGTGCCAGCAGCTCCGACGGAGACCCTTACTATGGCTACACCTTC. Translating gives CASSSDGDPYYGYTF. The chain has TRBV5-5 and TRBJ1-2; D uncertain. CDR3 length: 15 amino acids. Trimming took 3 bases from V and 3 from J, leaving 15 bases between them. Looked up from germline, CDR1 is SGHKS and CDR2 is YYEKEE (reference sequence). The full variable domain, with the rest looked up from reference TRBV5-5 and TRBJ1-2, is DAGVTQSPTHLIKTRGQQVTLRCSPISGHKSVSWYQQVLGQGPQFIFQYYEKEERGRGNFPDRFSARQFPNYSSELNVNALLLGDSALYLCASSSDGDPYYGYTFGSGTRLTVV.

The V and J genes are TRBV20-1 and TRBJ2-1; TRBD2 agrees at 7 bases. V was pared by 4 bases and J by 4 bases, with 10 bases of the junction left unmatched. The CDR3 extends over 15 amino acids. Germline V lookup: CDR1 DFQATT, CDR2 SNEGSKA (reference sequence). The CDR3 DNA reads TGCAGTGCTACCCATGGGACTACCGGGTACAATGAGCAGTTCTTC. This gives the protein CSATHGTTGYNEQFF.

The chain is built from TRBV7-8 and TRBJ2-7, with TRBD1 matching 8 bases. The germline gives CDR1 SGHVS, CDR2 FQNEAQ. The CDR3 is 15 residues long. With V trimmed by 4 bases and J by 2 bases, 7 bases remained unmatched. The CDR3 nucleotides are TGTGCCAGCAGCTGGGGACAGGTCGGAACCTACGAGCAGTACTTC. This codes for CASSWGQVGTYEQYF.

CDR3 bases: TGTGCCAGCAGTGCAAATCTAGTCCAGGTTGACAGCGAGCAGTACTTC. Protein product: CASSANLVQVDSEQYF. V is TRBV5-5 and J is TRBJ2-1; possibly TRBD1 for D (5 bases). The end of the DNA is better explained by TRBJ2-7, so the J call may be wrong. Germline V gene lookup returns CDR1 SGHKS and CDR2 YYEKEE (reference sequence). The CDR3 is made up of 16 amino acids.

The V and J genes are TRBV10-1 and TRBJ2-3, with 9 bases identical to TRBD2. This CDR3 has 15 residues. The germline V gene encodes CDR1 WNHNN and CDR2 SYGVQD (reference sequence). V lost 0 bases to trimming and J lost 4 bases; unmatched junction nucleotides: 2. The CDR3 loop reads CASSESASGADTQYF. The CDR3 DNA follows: TGCGCCAGCAGTGAGTCAGCTAGCGGGGCAGATACGCAGTATTTT.

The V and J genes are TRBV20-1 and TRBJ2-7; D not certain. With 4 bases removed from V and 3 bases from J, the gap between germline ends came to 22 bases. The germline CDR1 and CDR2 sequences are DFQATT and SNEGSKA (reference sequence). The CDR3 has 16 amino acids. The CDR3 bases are TGCAGTGCTATGCAGCCGGGTATGGGTTCAGACTACGAGCAGTACTTC. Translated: CSAMQPGMGSDYEQYF.

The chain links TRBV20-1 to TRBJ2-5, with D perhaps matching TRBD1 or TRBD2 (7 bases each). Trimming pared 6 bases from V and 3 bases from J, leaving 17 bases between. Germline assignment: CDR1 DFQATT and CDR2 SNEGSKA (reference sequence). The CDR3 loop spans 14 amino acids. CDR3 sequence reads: CSAKQRDRKETQYF. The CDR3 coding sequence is TGCAGTGCCAAACAGCGGGACAGAAAAGAGACCCAGTACTTC.

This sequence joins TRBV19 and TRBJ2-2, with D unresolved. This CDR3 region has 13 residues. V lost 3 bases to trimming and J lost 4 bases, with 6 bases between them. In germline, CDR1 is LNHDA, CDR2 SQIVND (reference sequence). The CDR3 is CASSISGTGELFF. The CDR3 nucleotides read TGTGCCAGTAGTATTTCCGGCACCGGGGAGCTGTTTTTT.

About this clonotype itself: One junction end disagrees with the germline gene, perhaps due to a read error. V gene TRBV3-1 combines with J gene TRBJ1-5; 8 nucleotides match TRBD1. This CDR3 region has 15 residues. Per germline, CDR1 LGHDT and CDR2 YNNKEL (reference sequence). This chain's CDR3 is CAGSQGAVLGQPQHF. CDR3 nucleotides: TGTGCCGGCAGCCAGGGGGCTGTGCTCGGTCAGCCCCAGCATTTT. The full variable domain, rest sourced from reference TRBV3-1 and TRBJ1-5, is DTAVSQTPKYLVTQMGNDKSIKCEQNLGHDTMYWYKQDSKKFLKIMFSYNNKELIINETVPNRFSPKSPDKAHLNLHINSLELGDSAVYFCAGSQGAVLGQPQHFGDGTRLSIL.

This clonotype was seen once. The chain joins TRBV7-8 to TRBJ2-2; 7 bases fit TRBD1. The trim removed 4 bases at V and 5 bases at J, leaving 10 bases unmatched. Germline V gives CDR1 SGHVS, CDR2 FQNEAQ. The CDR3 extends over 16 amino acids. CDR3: CASSSRGPLRTGELFF. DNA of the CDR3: TGTGCCAGCAGCTCTAGGGGGCCCCTGAGAACCGGGGAGCTGTTTTTT.

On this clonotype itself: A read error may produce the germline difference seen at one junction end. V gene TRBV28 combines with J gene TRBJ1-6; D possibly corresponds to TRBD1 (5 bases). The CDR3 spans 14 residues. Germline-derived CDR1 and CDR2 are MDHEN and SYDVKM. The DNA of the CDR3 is TGTGCCAGCAGAGTGGGACGGGCTAATTTACCCCTCCACTTT. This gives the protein CASRVGRANLPLHF.

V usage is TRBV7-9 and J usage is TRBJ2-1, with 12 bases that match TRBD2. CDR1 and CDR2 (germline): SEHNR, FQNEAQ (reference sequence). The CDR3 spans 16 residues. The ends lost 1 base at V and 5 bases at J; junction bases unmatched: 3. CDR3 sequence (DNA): TGTGCCAGCAGCTTAGTCCTAGCGGGGGGGCACAATGAGCAGTTCTTC. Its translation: CASSLVLAGGHNEQFF. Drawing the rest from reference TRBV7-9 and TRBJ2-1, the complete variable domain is DTGVSQNPRHKITKRGQNVTFRCDPISEHNRLYWYRQTLGQGPEFLTYFQNEAQLEKSRLLSDRFSAERPKGSFSTLEIQRTEQGDSAMYLCASSLVLAGGHNEQFFGPGTRLTVL.

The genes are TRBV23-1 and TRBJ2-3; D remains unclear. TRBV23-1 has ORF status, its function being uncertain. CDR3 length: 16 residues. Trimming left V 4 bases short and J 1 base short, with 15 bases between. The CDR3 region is CASSPSPGPRTDTQYF. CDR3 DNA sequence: TGCGCCAGCAGTCCCTCTCCGGGCCCCCGCACAGATACGCAGTATTTT.

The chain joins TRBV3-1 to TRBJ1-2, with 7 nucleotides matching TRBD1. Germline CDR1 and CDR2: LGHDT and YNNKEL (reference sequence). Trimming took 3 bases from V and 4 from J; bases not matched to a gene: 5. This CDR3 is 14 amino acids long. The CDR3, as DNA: TGTGCCAGCAGCCAGTTCAGGGGGACCTATGGCTACACCTTC. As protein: CASSQFRGTYGYTF.